This T cell receptor beta chain came from a study of CD8 T cells in Susac syndrome. About this clonotype: Compared with germline, one end of the junction differs, possibly owing to a read error.

RNA in amounts of roughly 0.5 to 1 ug was reverse transcribed with random hexamers. Each CDR3 protein is one row after TCRdb ran MiXCR on the immunoSEQ multiplex PCR reads. The table has some 150,000 distinct CDR3 sequences, roughly 94% seen once. The source is a human donor with multiple sclerosis. Specimen: CD8+ T cells from PBMCs.

The CDR3 bases are TGTGCTAGCAGCTTAACGAGAGTAGGGGAGACCCAGTACTTC. Translated, it gives CASSLTRVGETQYF. The J gene is TRBJ2-5, the V gene TRBV7-7; no clear D. Germline CDR1 SSHAT, CDR2 FNYEAQ (reference sequence). This CDR3 is 14 amino acids long.